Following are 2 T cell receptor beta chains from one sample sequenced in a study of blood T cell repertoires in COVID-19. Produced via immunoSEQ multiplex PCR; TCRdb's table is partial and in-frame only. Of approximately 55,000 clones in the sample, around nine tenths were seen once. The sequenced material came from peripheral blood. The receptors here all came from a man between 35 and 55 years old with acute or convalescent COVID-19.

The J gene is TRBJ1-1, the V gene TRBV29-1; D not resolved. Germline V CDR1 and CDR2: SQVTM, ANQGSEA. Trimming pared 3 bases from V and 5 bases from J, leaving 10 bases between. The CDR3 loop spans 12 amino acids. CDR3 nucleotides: TGCAGCGTTGACGAGGGAAGAACTGAAGCTTTCTTT. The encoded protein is CSVDEGRTEAFF.

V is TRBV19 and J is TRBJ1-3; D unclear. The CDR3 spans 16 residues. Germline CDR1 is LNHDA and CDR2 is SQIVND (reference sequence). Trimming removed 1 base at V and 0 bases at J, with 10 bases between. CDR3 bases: TGTGCCAGTAGTATAGGTTTCCCTATCTCTGGAAACACCATATATTTT. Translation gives CASSIGFPISGNTIYF.